Below are 17 T cell receptor beta chains sequenced from a single sample in a study of blood T cell repertoires in COVID-19. Generated by immunoSEQ multiplex PCR, the TCRdb table keeps only in-frame clones and is missing some. The sample yields approximately 230,000 clones, 65% to 90% seen once. Sequencing was performed on PBMCs or T cells enriched from blood (not recorded which). The receptors originated from a man aged 40-49 years who had recovered from COVID-19.

The chain combines TRBV7-8 with TRBJ2-1; D might be TRBD1 (6 bases). CDR3 length equals 15 residues. V shed 6 bases and J shed 0 bases, with 12 bases lying between them. CDR1 and CDR2 (germline): SGHVS, FQNEAQ. The chain's CDR3 is CASRLGRGSYNEQFF. The CDR3 DNA follows: TGTGCCAGCAGGCTCGGCAGGGGCTCCTACAATGAGCAGTTCTTC.

The V call is TRBV6-5, the J call TRBJ1-4, with 9 bases that match TRBD1. The CDR3 length is 14 residues. With V trimmed by 11 bases and J by 8 bases, 12 bases remained unmatched. In germline, CDR1 is MNHEY, CDR2 SVGAGI. The CDR3 nucleotides read TGTGCCGGGAAGAAACAGGGGGCGCGGGAAAAACTGTTTTTT. Residues: CAGKKQGAREKLFF.

The chain carries TRBV5-1 and TRBJ2-7, with D perhaps TRBD1 (6 bases). V dropped 2 bases and J dropped 5 bases, with 14 bases sitting between them. This CDR3 comprises 14 residues. Germline V gives CDR1 SGHRS, CDR2 YFSETQ. The CDR3 sequence: CASSFPGARNEQYF. The CDR3 DNA reads as TGCGCCAGCAGCTTCCCAGGGGCGAGGAACGAGCAGTACTTC.

The V gene is TRBV15, the J gene TRBJ1-2; 7 bases are shared with TRBD1. This CDR3 comprises 17 residues. Trimming took 4 bases from V and 4 from J; bases not matched to a gene: 15. Germline CDR1 and CDR2: LNHNV and YYDKDF (reference sequence). CDR3 coding DNA: TGTGCCACCAGCACGGACAGGCTTGGGGCTTTAAGCTATGGCTACACCTTC. Translated, it gives CATSTDRLGALSYGYTF. Together with reference TRBV15 and TRBJ1-2, the CDR3 gives the full variable domain: DAMVIQNPRYQVTQFGKPVTLSCSQTLNHNVMYWYQQKSSQAPKLLFHYYDKDFNNEADTPDNFQSRRPNTSFCFLDIRSPGLGDTAMYLCATSTDRLGALSYGYTFGSGTRLTVV.

J is TRBJ2-1 and V is TRBV5-6; 12 bases agree with TRBD2. Germline assignment: CDR1 SGHDT and CDR2 YYEEEE. The CDR3 is 18 residues long. With V trimmed by 0 bases and J by 4 bases, 8 bases remained unmatched. The CDR3 protein is CASSLESSGRVTYNEQFF. The CDR3 DNA reads TGTGCCAGCAGCTTGGAGTCTAGCGGGAGGGTAACGTACAATGAGCAGTTCTTC. The full variable domain, its missing parts supplied by reference TRBV5-6 and TRBJ2-1, is DAGVTQSPTHLIKTRGQQVTLRCSPKSGHDTVSWYQQALGQGPQFIFQYYEEEERQRGNFPDRFSGHQFPNYSSELNVNALLLGDSALYLCASSLESSGRVTYNEQFFGPGTRLTVL.

The chain employs TRBV12-3 or TRBV12-4 and TRBJ1-2; D is unclear. The CDR3 sequence is 13 residues long. Trimming cost V 3 bases and J 7 bases, with 12 bases left between them. The CDR3 is CASSFEGSSGYTF. The CDR3 DNA reads TGTGCCAGCAGTTTTGAGGGTTCGAGTGGCTACACCTTC.

V gene TRBV12-3 or TRBV12-4 combines with J gene TRBJ2-7; no firm D call. The CDR3 runs to 13 residues. With 1 base removed from V and 2 bases from J, the gap between germline ends came to 6 bases. The DNA for the CDR3 is TGTGCCAGCAGTTTAGACAGACCCTACGAGCAGTACTTC. Translated, it gives CASSLDRPYEQYF.

This chain links TRBV14 with TRBJ2-3; possibly TRBD2 for D (5 bases). In germline, CDR1 is SGHDN, CDR2 FVKESK. The CDR3 totals 16 residues. V dropped 3 bases and J dropped 0 bases, with 13 bases sitting between them. Written as DNA, the CDR3 is TGTGCCAGCAGCCACATGTTGAGCGGAAGCACAGATACGCAGTATTTT. The encoded protein is CASSHMLSGSTDTQYF.

J is TRBJ1-4 and V is TRBV10-3; TRBD1 agrees at 8 bases. The germline V gene encodes CDR1 ENHRY and CDR2 SYGVKD. Trimming at V came to 6 bases and at J to 5 bases, leaving 8 bases not matched to a gene. This CDR3 is 15 amino acids long. DNA for the CDR3: TGTGCCATCAGCGAAGCCGGGACAGGCAATGAAAAACTGTTTTTT. Amino acids: CAISEAGTGNEKLFF.

The gene calls are TRBV21-1 and TRBJ1-6. TRBV21-1 is annotated as a pseudogene. This CDR3 comprises 17 residues. CDR3 amino acids: CASSALREGEGNSPLHF. The CDR3 DNA reads TGTGCCAGCAGCGCCTTGCGGGAGGGAGAAGGTAATTCACCCCTCCACTTT.

The count of this clone is one. The chain has TRBV2 and TRBJ2-2, with 10 bases matching TRBD2. There are 15 residues in the CDR3. After removal of 4 bases from V and 3 bases from J, the junction contained 2 bases not matched to a gene. From germline, CDR1 is SNHLY and CDR2 FYNNEI. CDR3 DNA sequence: TGTGCCAGCAGTGTCCTAGCGGGGGACACCGGGGAGCTGTTTTTT. Encoded protein: CASSVLAGDTGELFF.

This chain links TRBV19 with TRBJ2-3; no clear D. Germline values: CDR1 LNHDA, CDR2 SQIVND (reference sequence). Trimming stripped 3 bases from V and 4 bases from J, with 17 bases between. The CDR3 loop spans 16 amino acids. The CDR3 here is CASSMVSHGLPDTQYF. The CDR3 region has the DNA TGTGCCAGTAGTATGGTTAGCCATGGGTTACCAGATACGCAGTATTTT. Using reference TRBV19 and TRBJ2-3 for the parts outside the CDR3, the full variable domain is DGGITQSPKYLFRKEGQNVTLSCEQNLNHDAMYWYRQDPGQGLRLIYYSQIVNDFQKGDIAEGYSVSREKKESFPLTVTSAQKNPTAFYLCASSMVSHGLPDTQYFGPGTRLTVL.

The J gene is TRBJ1-1, the V gene TRBV9; possibly TRBD1 for D (5 bases). The CDR3 consists of 14 residues. Per the germline V gene, CDR1 is SGDLS and CDR2 is YYNGEE. Trimming left V 4 bases short and J 4 bases short, with 14 bases between. DNA of the CDR3: TGTGCCAGCAGCACCCTCGGGGGTGGCACTGAAGCTTTCTTT. Its translation: CASSTLGGGTEAFF.

The CDR3 loop reads CASSAWEGSNNEQFF. The CDR3 DNA reads TGTGCCAGCAGCGCCTGGGAGGGATCTAACAATGAGCAGTTCTTC. This chain joins TRBV9 and TRBJ2-1, with 7 positions matching TRBD2. CDR1 and CDR2 from the germline V gene are SGDLS and YYNGEE. The CDR3 consists of 15 residues. Trimming cost V 3 bases and J 5 bases; bases outside gene matches: 8.

There are many counts of this clone. This chain connects TRBV29-1 to TRBJ2-5; 7 bases agree with TRBD2. Losses at the gene ends were 2 bases for V and 2 bases for J; bases not matched to a gene: 5. The CDR3 has 14 amino acids. The germline V gene has CDR1 SQVTM and CDR2 ANQGSEA. The CDR3 DNA follows: TGCAGCGTTGAACTAGCGGTACTTCAAGAGACCCAGTACTTC. Protein sequence: CSVELAVLQETQYF.

The chain employs TRBV5-1 and TRBJ1-6; D gene unclear. Germline lookup yields CDR1 SGHRS and CDR2 YFSETQ. The CDR3 covers 15 residues. Between the trimmed V and J ends, which lost 1 base and 12 bases, there was a span of 17 bases. CDR3 region: CASSLTQAAVLPLHF. The CDR3 bases are TGCGCCAGCAGCTTGACTCAGGCAGCGGTACTACCCCTCCACTTT.

The chain combines TRBV7-9 with TRBJ2-3, with 8 bases matching TRBD2. Germline loops: CDR1 SEHNR, CDR2 FQNEAQ (reference sequence). The CDR3 totals 17 residues. With 5 bases clipped from V and 0 bases from J, the junction kept 10 bases outside the gene matches. As DNA, the CDR3 is TGTGCCAGCAGCCCCCTGCTAGGCGGGGGGAGCACAGATACGCAGTATTTT. It yields the protein CASSPLLGGGSTDTQYF.